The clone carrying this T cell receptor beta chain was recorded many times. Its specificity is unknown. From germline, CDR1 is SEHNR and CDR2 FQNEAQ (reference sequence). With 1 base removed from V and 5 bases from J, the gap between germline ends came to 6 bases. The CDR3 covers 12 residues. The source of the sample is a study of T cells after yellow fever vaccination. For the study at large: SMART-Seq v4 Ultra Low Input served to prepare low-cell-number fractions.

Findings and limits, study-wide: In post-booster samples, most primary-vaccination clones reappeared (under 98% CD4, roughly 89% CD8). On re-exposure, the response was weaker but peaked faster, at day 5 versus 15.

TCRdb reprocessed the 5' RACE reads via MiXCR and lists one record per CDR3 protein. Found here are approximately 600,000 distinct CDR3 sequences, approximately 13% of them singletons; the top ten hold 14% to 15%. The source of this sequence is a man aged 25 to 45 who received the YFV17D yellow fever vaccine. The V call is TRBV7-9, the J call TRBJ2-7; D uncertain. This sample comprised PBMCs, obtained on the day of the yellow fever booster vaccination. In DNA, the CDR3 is TGTGCCAGCAGCTTAGGGCTGAACGAGCAGTACTTC. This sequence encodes CASSLGLNEQYF.